The rows below give T cell receptor beta chains drawn from one sample of a study of cytotoxic CD8 clonotypes in ibrutinib-treated CLL. TCRdb's table, derived via immunoSEQ multiplex PCR, lists solely in-frame clones and lacks some. The sample records 150,000 to 200,000 clones, over 75% being singletons. The sample consisted of PBMCs, taken at disease progression, from a patient treated with ibrutinib. The receptors come from a human donor with chronic lymphocytic leukemia. Each CDR3 is given with its conserved first and last residue. D genes are given only for firm matches. Size values are once, few and many counts, or a class for expanded clones, and some rows have none.

clone size	V gene	J gene	D gene	CDR3 length	CDR3 protein	CDR3 DNA
-	TRBV27	TRBJ2-1	-	14	CASMGSYSYNEQFF	TGTGCCAGCATGGGCAGCTACTCCTACAATGAGCAGTTCTTC
-	TRBV11-2	TRBJ1-1	-	13	CASRRLQNTEAFF	TGTGCCAGCAGGCGACTACAGAACACTGAAGCTTTCTTT
-	TRBV25-1	TRBJ2-7	-	11	CASSANYEQYF	TGTGCCAGCAGTGCGAATTACGAGCAGTACTTC
-	TRBV7-3	TRBJ2-7	-	15	CASSLYPGNSYEQYF	TGTGCCAGCAGCTTATATCCAGGGAACTCCTACGAGCAGTACTTC
few	TRBV7-2	TRBJ1-5	-	13	CASSWGGDQPQHF	TGTGCCAGCAGCTGGGGGGGGGACCAGCCCCAGCATTTT
-	TRBV5-8	TRBJ1-3	-	13	CASSLAGRNTIYF	TGTGCCAGCAGCTTGGCGGGGCGTAACACCATATATTTT
many	TRBV20-1	TRBJ1-1	-	11	CSAETGTEAFF	TGCAGTGCGGAAACAGGGACTGAAGCTTTCTTT
-	TRBV28	TRBJ2-5	-	14	CASSPKEGSETQYF	TGTGCCAGCAGCCCTAAGGAGGGGTCGGAGACCCAGTACTTC
-	TRBV28	TRBJ2-2	-	17	CASSLSLGQGTIGELFF	TGTGCCAGCAGTTTGTCCTTGGGGCAGGGGACCATCGGGGAGCTGTTTTTT
-	TRBV4-2	TRBJ1-2	-	17	CASSQSEGVGINYGYTF	TGTGCCAGCAGCCAATCCGAAGGGGTAGGCATCAACTATGGCTACACCTTC
-	TRBV19	TRBJ1-2	-	13	CASSPRIMDGFTF	TGTGCCAGTAGTCCCCGGATCATGGACGGGTTCACCTTC
-	TRBV11-2	TRBJ2-3	TRBD2	17	CASSLGLREGLTDTQYF	TGTGCCAGCAGCTTAGGATTGCGGGAGGGGTTAACAGATACGCAGTATTTT
-	TRBV15	TRBJ1-1	-	13	CATSREGRAEAFF	TGTGCCACCAGCAGAGAGGGGCGTGCTGAAGCTTTCTTT
-	TRBV10-3	TRBJ2-1	TRBD2	17	CAISLVRSGRHYNEQFF	TGTGCCATCAGTTTGGTAAGGAGCGGGAGACACTACAATGAGCAGTTCTTC
-	TRBV5-1	TRBJ2-2	-	13	CASTGTNTGELFF	TGCGCCAGTACCGGGACAAACACCGGGGAGCTGTTTTTT
-	TRBV5-1	TRBJ2-2	TRBD1	16	CASSLGTGVVSGELFF	TGCGCCAGCAGCTTGGGTACAGGGGTCGTCAGCGGGGAGCTGTTTTTT
-	TRBV5-1	TRBJ2-3	-	14	CASSWDNQLDTQYF	TGCGCCAGCAGCTGGGATAATCAGCTGGATACGCAGTATTTT
-	TRBV7-8	TRBJ2-7	TRBD1	13	CASSTGGGYEQYF	TGTGCCAGCAGCACAGGGGGCGGGTACGAGCAGTACTTC
-	TRBV5-6	TRBJ2-1	TRBD2	14	CASSLLGTSFEQFF	TGTGCCAGCAGCTTGCTCGGGACTAGCTTTGAGCAGTTCTTC
-	TRBV7-3	TRBJ2-7	-	14	CASSLMSGDNEQYF	TGTGCCAGCAGCTTAATGAGCGGCGACAACGAGCAGTACTTC
-	TRBV11-2	TRBJ1-3	-	14	CASSLGVSGNTIYF	TGTGCCAGCAGCTTAGGAGTAAGTGGAAACACCATATATTTT
once	TRBV6-5	TRBJ1-1	-	15	CASSPPLEANTEAFF	TGTGCCAGCAGCCCCCCGCTAGAAGCGAACACTGAAGCTTTCTTT
-	TRBV7-2	TRBJ1-1	TRBD1	15	CASSSTGGSGTEAFF	TGTGCCAGCAGCTCTACAGGGGGCTCGGGGACTGAAGCTTTCTTT
-	TRBV25-1	TRBJ1-1	-	13	CASSKSPDTEAFF	TGTGCCAGCAGTAAGAGCCCCGACACTGAAGCTTTCTTT
-	TRBV19	TRBJ1-1	-	14	CASRNNTANTEAFF	TGTGCCAGTAGAAATAACACAGCGAACACTGAAGCTTTCTTT
once	TRBV7-2	TRBJ1-5	-	16	CASSSDRPSLNQPQHF	TGTGCCAGCAGCTCAGATCGCCCCTCGCTGAATCAGCCCCAGCATTTT
once	TRBV5-1	TRBJ1-2	-	13	CASSPEGPYGYTF	TGCGCCAGCAGCCCCGAGGGACCCTATGGCTACACCTTC
-	TRBV7-2	TRBJ2-1	-	15	CASSLGSGGINEQFF	TGTGCCAGCAGCTTAGGTTCGGGCGGGATCAATGAGCAGTTCTTC
-	TRBV15	TRBJ1-5	-	16	CATSRVEIYSNQPQHF	TGTGCCACCAGCAGAGTAGAAATTTATAGCAATCAGCCCCAGCATTTT
-	TRBV18	TRBJ2-1	TRBD1	15	CASSPTRDRVNEQFF	TGTGCCAGCTCACCAACGAGGGACAGGGTGAATGAGCAGTTCTTC
-	TRBV18	TRBJ2-7	TRBD1	14	CASSPGQGRYEQYF	TGTGCCAGCTCACCGGGACAGGGGCGGTACGAGCAGTACTTC
-	TRBV28	TRBJ2-3	-	16	CASSTKGRGGTDTQYF	TGTGCCAGCAGCACCAAGGGCCGAGGAGGCACAGATACGCAGTATTTT
-	TRBV5-6	TRBJ2-5	TRBD2	15	CASSLRGLAGETQYF	TGTGCCAGCAGCTTGCGGGGACTAGCGGGAGAGACCCAGTACTTC
-	TRBV23-1	TRBJ2-5	TRBD2	16	CASSPRAGGVKETQYF	TGCGCCAGCAGTCCGCGAGCGGGAGGGGTAAAAGAGACCCAGTACTTC
-	TRBV15	TRBJ2-2	TRBD2	14	CATSPTSGTGELFF	TGTGCCACCAGTCCTACTAGCGGCACCGGGGAGCTGTTTTTT
-	TRBV4-2	TRBJ2-7	-	15	CASSQARTEDYEQYF	TGTGCCAGCAGCCAAGCGCGGACGGAGGATTACGAGCAGTACTTC
-	TRBV28	TRBJ1-5	-	12	CASSPLNQPQHF	TGTGCCAGCAGTCCGCTAAATCAGCCCCAGCATTTT
once	TRBV19	TRBJ1-5	-	14	CASSVQQGRQPQHF	TGTGCCAGTAGTGTCCAACAGGGTCGTCAGCCCCAGCATTTT
-	TRBV28	TRBJ1-5	TRBD1	18	CASRSTAFGTGGNQPQHF	TGTGCCAGCCGCTCAACTGCCTTCGGGACAGGGGGCAATCAGCCCCAGCATTTT
-	TRBV6-1	TRBJ1-5	-	15	CASRGSIGNNQPQHF	TGTGCCAGCAGGGGGAGTATAGGAAACAATCAGCCCCAGCATTTT
-	TRBV12-5	TRBJ2-7	-	12	CASGRDRYEQYF	TGTGCTAGTGGTCGAGACAGGTACGAGCAGTACTTC
-	TRBV19	TRBJ2-3	TRBD2	15	CASSLAGGSTDTQYF	TGTGCCAGTAGCCTAGCGGGAGGGAGCACAGATACGCAGTATTTT
-	TRBV7-9	TRBJ1-1	-	14	CASSPQPQAAEAFF	TGTGCCAGCAGCCCCCAGCCACAGGCCGCTGAAGCTTTCTTT
-	TRBV5-4	TRBJ2-7	-	14	CASRTSITTYEQYF	TGTGCCAGCAGAACATCCATCACAACCTACGAGCAGTACTTC